This entry lists 25 T cell receptor beta chains sequenced from one sample in a study of blood T cell repertoires in COVID-19. Produced via immunoSEQ multiplex PCR; TCRdb's table is partial and in-frame only. The sample records approximately 200,000 clones, 85% being singletons. Material: PBMCs or T cells enriched from blood (not recorded which). These receptor sequences come from a man in his forties or fifties who had recovered from COVID-19.

The V and J genes are TRBV6-1 and TRBJ2-7, with 9 bases aligning to TRBD2. V trimming: 2 bases; J trimming: 6 bases; junction bases outside the gene matches: 5. Per germline, CDR1 MNHNS and CDR2 SASEGT. The CDR3 has 14 residues. DNA for the CDR3: TGTGCCAGCAGTGAACTTAATAGCGGGGGCGAGCAGTACTTC. This codes for CASSELNSGGEQYF.

The table lists this clone with a few counts. The V and J genes are TRBV2 and TRBJ2-7; 8 bases agree with TRBD2. Germline V gene data show CDR1 as SNHLY and CDR2 as FYNNEI. The CDR3 contains 16 residues. V lost 6 bases, J lost 0 bases, and 10 bases stayed unmatched. CDR3 in DNA: TGTGCCAGCAGGGAGCTCACTAGCGGAAGCTCCTACGAGCAGTACTTC. This encodes CASRELTSGSSYEQYF.

This clone turned up a few times. The V gene is TRBV5-1, the J gene TRBJ1-1; D unresolved. This CDR3 is built from 12 residues. Trimming stripped 1 base from V and 5 bases from J, with 6 bases between. CDR1 is SGHRS, CDR2 YFSETQ, per germline. CDR3 loop: CASSLRGTEAFF. In DNA form, the CDR3 reads TGCGCCAGCAGCTTGCGCGGTACTGAAGCTTTCTTT.

V is TRBV7-9 and J is TRBJ2-1, with 8 bases lining up with TRBD1. With V trimmed by 5 bases and J by 0 bases, 9 bases remained unmatched. Germline V gene data show CDR1 as SEHNR and CDR2 as FQNEAQ (reference sequence). The CDR3 runs to 17 residues. CDR3 sequence (DNA): TGTGCCAGCAGCAAGGAGACGGACAGGGCCTCCTACAATGAGCAGTTCTTC. Translation gives CASSKETDRASYNEQFF. Filled out from reference TRBV7-9 and TRBJ2-1, the complete variable domain reads DTGVSQNPRHKITKRGQNVTFRCDPISEHNRLYWYRQTLGQGPEFLTYFQNEAQLEKSRLLSDRFSAERPKGSFSTLEIQRTEQGDSAMYLCASSKETDRASYNEQFFGPGTRLTVL.

As DNA, the CDR3 is TGCAGCGTTGACGACAGGGGCACTAATGAAAAACTGTTTTTT. It yields the protein CSVDDRGTNEKLFF. The V gene is TRBV29-1, the J gene TRBJ1-4; TRBD1 matches at 8 bases. J gave up 2 bases and V 3 bases, and 2 bases lay outside the gene matches. This CDR3 spans 14 amino acids. Germline CDR1 reads SQVTM; CDR2 reads ANQGSEA. Combining the CDR3 with reference TRBV29-1 and TRBJ1-4 gives the whole variable domain SAVISQKPSRDICQRGTSLTIQCQVDSQVTMMFWYRQQPGQSLTLIATANQGSEATYESGFVIDKFPISRPNLTFSTLTVSNMSPEDSSIYLCSVDDRGTNEKLFFGSGTQLSVL.

This chain links TRBV5-1 with TRBJ1-3; 7 bases are a match to TRBD1. J gave up 0 bases and V 0 bases, and 3 bases lay outside the gene matches. The germline V gene encodes CDR1 SGHRS and CDR2 YFSETQ. The CDR3 is made up of 16 amino acids. The CDR3 DNA reads TGCGCCAGCAGCTTGGCCGGGACAGCCTCTGGAAACACCATATATTTT. It codes for CASSLAGTASGNTIYF.

This chain uses TRBV4-1 with TRBJ1-4; D is possibly TRBD1 (6 bases). The CDR3 is 16 residues long. From germline, CDR1 is MGHRA and CDR2 YSYEKL. Trimming left V 8 bases short and J 6 bases short, with 22 bases between. The CDR3 DNA follows: TGCGCCAGCCGACCTGGTTGGTGGGGGCATGATGAAAAACTGTTTTTT. Its protein is CASRPGWWGHDEKLFF.

This chain joins TRBV15 and TRBJ1-1; 7 positions match TRBD1. The CDR3 has 13 residues. After removal of 4 bases from V and 10 bases from J, the junction contained 9 bases not matched to a gene. CDR1 and CDR2 from the germline V gene are LNHNV and YYDKDF (reference sequence). The DNA for the CDR3 is TGTGCCACCAGCACAAACAGGGGATTGGTAGCTTTCTTT. It translates to CATSTNRGLVAFF.

The chain joins TRBV3-1 (or the pseudogene TRBV3-2) to TRBJ1-4, with D uncertain. The V and J ends lost 7 bases and 5 bases respectively, with 14 bases between them. Germline V gene sequence: CDR1 LGHDT, CDR2 YNNKEL (reference sequence). The CDR3 is 14 amino acids. CDR3: CASNHRGQNEKLFF. In DNA, the CDR3 is TGTGCCAGCAACCACCGGGGTCAAAATGAAAAACTGTTTTTT.

The table lists this clone with a few counts. The DNA of the CDR3 is TGTGCCAGCAGCCAAGTGGGGTTACAGGGGGGGAATCAGCCCCAGCATTTT. Its translation: CASSQVGLQGGNQPQHF. This chain joins TRBV4-2 and TRBJ1-5; 8 nucleotides agree with TRBD1. J gave up 4 bases and V 1 base, and 9 bases lay outside the gene matches. Germline assignment: CDR1 LGHNA and CDR2 YNFKEQ. The CDR3 runs to 17 residues.

The V gene is TRBV30, the J gene TRBJ2-5; possibly TRBD2 for D (6 bases). There are 14 residues in the CDR3. The V gene lost 6 bases and the J gene lost 1 base, with 15 bases spanning the gap. Per the germline V gene, CDR1 is GTSNPN and CDR2 is SVGIG (reference sequence). The CDR3 loop is CACAYGGFQETQYF. Here the CDR3 DNA reads TGTGCCTGTGCGTACGGGGGATTCCAAGAGACCCAGTACTTC. Drawing the rest from reference TRBV30 and TRBJ2-5, the complete variable domain is SQTIHQWPATLVQPVGSPLSLECTVEGTSNPNLYWYRQAAGRGLQLLFYSVGIGQISSEVPQNLSASRPQDRQFILSSKKLLLSDSGFYLCACAYGGFQETQYFGPGTRLLVL.

The chain is built from TRBV5-8 and TRBJ1-1, with TRBD1 identical over 7 bases. The CDR3 has 17 amino acids. Trimming cost V 5 bases and J 1 base; bases outside gene matches: 14. Germline loops: CDR1 SGHTS, CDR2 YDEGEE. The CDR3 bases are TGTGCCAGCAGTCCCGACAGGGAGCTAGGGAAGAACACTGAAGCTTTCTTT. This gives the protein CASSPDRELGKNTEAFF. Supplemented by reference TRBV5-8 and TRBJ1-1, the full variable domain reads EAGVTQSPTHLIKTRGQQATLRCSPISGHTSVYWYQQALGLGLQFLLWYDEGEERNRGNFPPRFSGRQFPNYSSELNVNALELEDSALYLCASSPDRELGKNTEAFFGQGTRLTVV.

The chain employs TRBV28 and TRBJ1-2; tentative D call: TRBD1 (6 bases). Germline V gene lookup returns CDR1 MDHEN and CDR2 SYDVKM. The CDR3 is made up of 15 amino acids. V was cut by 4 bases and J by 4 bases, with 16 bases left in between. The CDR3 DNA reads TGTGCCAGCAGTTCCACCGACAGGTTTGGCTATGGCTACACCTTC. Translated, it gives CASSSTDRFGYGYTF.

V is TRBV4-1 and J is TRBJ1-5, with D hard to call. V dropped 3 bases and J dropped 2 bases, with 11 bases sitting between them. This CDR3 contains 15 residues. Per the germline V gene, CDR1 is MGHRA and CDR2 is YSYEKL. CDR3 protein: CASSHGGVGNQPQHF. The CDR3 bases are TGCGCCAGCAGCCACGGCGGGGTGGGCAATCAGCCCCAGCATTTT.

The V call is TRBV28, the J call TRBJ2-3; 15 positions agree with TRBD2. Unmatched junction bases numbered 13, after V lost 6 bases and J lost 3 bases. Germline V gene lookup returns CDR1 MDHEN and CDR2 SYDVKM. This CDR3 has 19 amino acids. CDR3 coding DNA: TGTGCCAGCAGCCCAGGGACTAGCGGGAGGTCGGTTTGGACAGATACGCAGTATTTT. Translated, it gives CASSPGTSGRSVWTDTQYF.

The sample holds one count of this clone. V and J are TRBV10-3 and TRBJ1-2, with 7 bases that match TRBD1. The J segment lost 4 bases and the V segment lost 8 bases, leaving 7 bases of the junction unmatched. The CDR3 covers 13 residues. The germline V gene encodes CDR1 ENHRY and CDR2 SYGVKD. CDR3: CAIVRGDGYGYTF. CDR3 nucleotides: TGTGCCATCGTCAGGGGGGATGGCTATGGCTACACCTTC.

This clone has a single count. The chain combines TRBV13 with TRBJ2-7; maybe TRBD1 (6 bases). Trimming pared 4 bases from V and 6 bases from J, leaving 16 bases between. The length of the CDR3 is 14 residues. The V gene's germline CDR1 is PRHDT and CDR2 FYEKMQ (reference sequence). For the CDR3, the DNA is TGTGCCAGCAGCTCAACAGGGTGGGGGAGCGAGCAGTACTTC. Translated: CASSSTGWGSEQYF.

This chain joins TRBV6-2 or TRBV6-3 and TRBJ2-7; a possible D gene is TRBD1 (6 bases). V dropped 6 bases and J dropped 2 bases, with 20 bases sitting between them. There are 16 residues in the CDR3. CDR1 and CDR2 from the germline V gene are MNHEY and SVGEGT. CDR3 nucleotide sequence: TGTGCCAGCAGCAGCGCCTCAGGGGCGCGACCCTACGAGCAGTACTTC. It is translated as CASSSASGARPYEQYF.

The chain combines TRBV19 with TRBJ1-1; TRBD1 aligns across 7 bases. The CDR3 loop spans 15 amino acids. Germline V gene sequence: CDR1 LNHDA, CDR2 SQIVND (reference sequence). V shed 5 bases, J shed 4 bases, and the junction held 10 bases outside the gene matches. Here the CDR3 reads CASSPRQGFGTEAFF. The CDR3 bases are TGTGCCAGTAGTCCTCGACAGGGCTTCGGCACTGAAGCTTTCTTT.

The chain combines TRBV7-3 with TRBJ2-5; 7 nucleotides line up with TRBD1. CDR1 SGHTA and CDR2 FQGTGA come from the germline V gene. J was trimmed by 5 bases and V by 2 bases; bases with no gene match: 5. The CDR3 is 14 amino acids. CDR3 coding DNA: TGTGCCAGCAGCTTAGCGACAGGGCGGGAGACCCAGTACTTC. Translating it yields CASSLATGRETQYF.

This chain uses TRBV5-1 with TRBJ2-6; maybe TRBD1 (5 bases). V was trimmed by 0 bases and J by 0 bases, leaving 10 bases between them. This CDR3 has 17 amino acids. Germline CDR1 and CDR2: SGHRS and YFSETQ. Here the CDR3 DNA reads TGCGCCAGCAGCTTGGGGGGCCAGAGCTCTGGGGCCAACGTCCTGACTTTC. This gives the protein CASSLGGQSSGANVLTF.

At least ten counts were recorded for this clone. V and J are TRBV28 and TRBJ1-4; 7 nucleotides agree with TRBD1. V dropped 3 bases and J dropped 8; count of bases not matched to a gene: 3. This CDR3 comprises 13 residues. Germline assignment: CDR1 MDHEN and CDR2 SYDVKM. The DNA of the CDR3 is TGTGCCAGCAGTTTTGGACAGGCGGAAAAACTGTTTTTT. Translated: CASSFGQAEKLFF.

For the CDR3, the DNA is TGTGCCAGTAGTACAAAAGGGGGTTTAGGCACCGGGGAGCTGTTTTTT. This codes for CASSTKGGLGTGELFF. This chain connects TRBV19 to TRBJ2-2; D is possibly TRBD1 (6 bases). V was trimmed by 4 bases and J by 4 bases, leaving 16 bases between them. Germline V gene sequence: CDR1 LNHDA, CDR2 SQIVND (reference sequence). The CDR3 consists of 16 residues. Full variable domain (outside the CDR3, taken from reference TRBV19 and TRBJ2-2): DGGITQSPKYLFRKEGQNVTLSCEQNLNHDAMYWYRQDPGQGLRLIYYSQIVNDFQKGDIAEGYSVSREKKESFPLTVTSAQKNPTAFYLCASSTKGGLGTGELFFGEGSRLTVL.

This chain connects TRBV11-1 to TRBJ1-1, with D tentatively TRBD1 (6 bases). Trimming left V 6 bases short and J 0 bases short, with 11 bases between. CDR1 is SGHAT, CDR2 FQDESV, per germline (reference sequence). CDR3 size: 14 residues. CDR3 loop: CASRTTGMNTEAFF. The CDR3 region has the DNA TGTGCCAGCAGGACGACAGGAATGAACACTGAAGCTTTCTTT.

This chain links TRBV4-2 with TRBJ2-1, with D maybe TRBD2 (6 bases). This CDR3 comprises 14 residues. V was clipped by 0 bases and J by 9 bases, with 12 bases between them. Germline lookup yields CDR1 LGHNA and CDR2 YNFKEQ. The CDR3 sequence is CASSQEPQGGEQFF. CDR3 nucleotides: TGTGCCAGCAGCCAAGAACCCCAGGGAGGTGAGCAGTTCTTC.